This record covers a single T cell receptor (beta chain). The sample comes from a study of control samples from healthy donors and cancer patients. The protocol was immunoSEQ multiplex PCR, while the TCRdb copy is restricted to in-frame clones and leaves out a portion. In the table there are almost 90,000 clones, roughly nine tenths of which are singletons. Germline V gene lookup returns CDR1 LGHDT and CDR2 YNNKEL (reference sequence). The CDR3 is 14 amino acids. Trimming took off 4 bases at V and 0 bases at J, with 9 bases between the two ends. The rearrangement joins TRBV3-1 (or the pseudogene TRBV3-2) to TRBJ2-5; D ambiguous. Sequencing was performed on blood. This receptor was taken from a young man in good health. DNA of the CDR3: TGTGCCAGCAGCCGGGCACAGCACCAAGAGACCCAGTACTTC. This translates into CASSRAQHQETQYF.